The 29 T cell receptor beta chains below were found in one sample sequenced in a study of shared clonotypes between healthy human individuals. TCRdb keeps only in-frame clones here, not all; method: immunoSEQ multiplex PCR. The sample has about 1 million clones; roughly 80% are singletons. The specimen sequenced was memory CD4+ T cells sorted from blood. Specified subset: CD45RA-negative fraction. These TCRs come from a young man in good health.

This sequence joins TRBV6-5 and TRBJ1-4, with 7 bases matching TRBD1. There are 15 residues in the CDR3. Germline-derived CDR1 and CDR2 are MNHEY and SVGAGI. J gave up 8 bases and V 0 bases, and 6 bases lay outside the gene matches. The CDR3 loop reads CASSYSRQGGEKLFF. CDR3 coding DNA: TGTGCCAGCAGTTACTCCCGACAGGGAGGGGAAAAACTGTTTTTT.

This clone has a single count. The chain couples TRBV15 to TRBJ2-7; 10 nucleotides line up with TRBD1. The V gene end was trimmed by 0 bases and the J gene end by 5 bases; junction bases not matched to a gene: 10. The germline gives CDR1 LNHNV, CDR2 YYDKDF (reference sequence). The CDR3 sequence is 17 residues long. CDR3 sequence (DNA): TGTGCCACCAGCAGAGATCTCCCTGGGACAGGGGTCCACGAGCAGTACTTC. It yields the protein CATSRDLPGTGVHEQYF.

J is TRBJ2-1 and V is TRBV10-3; TRBD1 matches 10 bases. The CDR3 spans 13 residues. Unmatched junction bases numbered 4, after V lost 11 bases and J lost 3 bases. Germline V lookup: CDR1 ENHRY, CDR2 SYGVKD. The CDR3 sequence: CAGGQGNYNEQFF. DNA of the CDR3: TGTGCCGGGGGACAGGGGAACTACAATGAGCAGTTCTTC.

This clone is a singleton in its sample. The chain carries TRBV4-2 and TRBJ2-7; D gene uncertain. V gave up 0 bases and J gave up 2 bases, with 11 bases separating them. Germline V CDR1 and CDR2: LGHNA, YNFKEQ. The CDR3 loop spans 15 amino acids. This CDR3 is CASSQEISTTYEQYF. The CDR3, as DNA: TGTGCCAGCAGCCAAGAAATATCCACCACCTACGAGCAGTACTTC.

The chain uses TRBV2 and TRBJ2-2, with TRBD1 matching over 7 bases. Germline CDR1 and CDR2: SNHLY and FYNNEI. The CDR3 loop spans 15 amino acids. The V gene end was trimmed by 3 bases and the J gene end by 6 bases; junction bases not matched to a gene: 7. The CDR3 bases are TGTGCCAGCAGTGATAGACAGGGTATCGCCGGGGAGCTGTTTTTT. Its protein product is CASSDRQGIAGELFF.

This chain links TRBV30 with TRBJ2-5; 8 bases match TRBD1. With V trimmed by 5 bases and J by 5 bases, 7 bases remained unmatched. Germline V gene sequence: CDR1 GTSNPN, CDR2 SVGIG (reference sequence). The CDR3 length is 13 residues. The CDR3 sequence is CAWGQGGLETQYF. The CDR3 coding sequence is TGTGCCTGGGGACAGGGAGGCTTGGAGACCCAGTACTTC.

The chain combines TRBV4-1 with TRBJ2-7; D not certain. CDR3 length: 14 residues. Germline V gene sequence: CDR1 MGHRA, CDR2 YSYEKL. V lost 3 bases and J lost 2, with 11 bases in between. CDR3 sequence: CASSQVLSTYEQYF. The CDR3 region has the DNA TGCGCCAGCAGCCAGGTACTAAGTACCTACGAGCAGTACTTC.

In its sample, this clone was seen once. The J gene is TRBJ1-1, the V gene TRBV5-6; TRBD1 might be the D (6 bases). CDR3 length: 16 amino acids. Trimming pared 4 bases from V and 2 bases from J, leaving 18 bases between. Germline V gene sequence: CDR1 SGHDT, CDR2 YYEEEE. CDR3 nucleotides: TGTGCCAGCAGCCCCCCATACCGGACAGCAAACACTGAAGCTTTCTTT. Translating gives CASSPPYRTANTEAFF.

This sequence joins TRBV10-2 and TRBJ2-1; either TRBD1 or TRBD2 may fit D (6 bases each). Germline V gene data show CDR1 as WSHSY and CDR2 as SAAADI. V lost 0 bases, J lost 6 bases, and 12 bases lay in between. The CDR3 runs 15 residues. CDR3 in amino acids: CASSESSRGRNEQFF. In DNA form, the CDR3 reads TGCGCCAGCAGTGAGTCGAGCCGGGGGCGCAATGAGCAGTTCTTC.

This rearrangement joins TRBV6-1 to TRBJ2-6, with unresolved D. Looked up from germline, CDR1 is MNHNS and CDR2 is SASEGT. CDR3 length: 15 residues. Trimming left V 5 bases short and J 0 bases short, with 8 bases between. CDR3 residues: CASSPVASGANVLTF. As DNA, the CDR3 is TGTGCCAGCAGTCCCGTCGCCTCTGGGGCCAACGTCCTGACTTTC.

CDR3 amino acids: CASSSGTGFYEQYF. The CDR3, as DNA: TGTGCCAGCAGCTCAGGGACAGGGTTCTACGAGCAGTACTTC. The chain has TRBV7-2 and TRBJ2-7; 9 bases are shared with TRBD1. V lost 4 bases, J lost 3 bases, and 4 bases stayed unmatched. The CDR3 has 14 amino acids. Germline loops: CDR1 SGHTA, CDR2 FQGNSA.

This chain connects TRBV5-4 to TRBJ1-4; tentatively, D is TRBD1 (6 bases). Trimming removed 10 bases at V and 5 bases at J, with 15 bases between. CDR1 and CDR2 (germline): SGHNT, YYREEE (reference sequence). The length of the CDR3 is 13 residues. CDR3 loop: CAARGGPNEKLFF. The CDR3 bases are TGTGCCGCAAGGGGGGGGCCGAATGAAAAACTGTTTTTT.

The genes are TRBV12-5 and TRBJ1-4; the D gene is possibly TRBD1 (6 bases). With 4 bases removed from V and 5 bases from J, the gap between germline ends came to 11 bases. Germline V gene data show CDR1 as LGHNT and CDR2 as FRNRAP. This CDR3 comprises 14 residues. For the CDR3, the DNA is TGTGCTAGTGGTTCCGGACAGCCAAATGAAAAACTGTTTTTT. Protein sequence: CASGSGQPNEKLFF.

CDR3 sequence: CASSLDLTDTGELFF. The CDR3 nucleotides read TGTGCCAGCAGCTTAGATCTGACAGACACCGGGGAGCTGTTTTTT. The chain has TRBV11-2 and TRBJ2-2, with a weak D call TRBD1 (5 bases). The V and J ends lost 0 bases and 3 bases respectively, with 8 bases between them. Germline-derived CDR1 and CDR2 are SGHAT and FQNNGV. This CDR3 is 15 amino acids long.

The chain uses TRBV5-1 and TRBJ2-1; 9 bases agree with TRBD1. Germline V gives CDR1 SGHRS, CDR2 YFSETQ. V was pared by 4 bases and J by 8 bases, with 10 bases of the junction left unmatched. CDR3 length equals 15 residues. CDR3 sequence (DNA): TGCGCCAGCAGCACTGGGGACAGGGCCAACCATGAGCAGTTCTTC. This translates into CASSTGDRANHEQFF. Using reference TRBV5-1 and TRBJ2-1 for the parts outside the CDR3, the full variable domain is KAGVTQTPRYLIKTRGQQVTLSCSPISGHRSVSWYQQTPGQGLQFLFEYFSETQRNKGNFPGRFSGRQFSNSRSEMNVSTLELGDSALYLCASSTGDRANHEQFFGPGTRLTVL.

On this clone: A much larger clonotype is one base distant, so this may be a read error. This chain links TRBV6-5 with TRBJ1-2, with a tentative D call TRBD1 (5 bases). CDR1 is MNHEY and CDR2 is SVGAGI in the germline V gene. This CDR3 has 13 residues. Trimming stripped 4 bases from V and 2 bases from J, with 8 bases between. The CDR3 is CASSSRDNYGYTF. The CDR3 coding sequence is TGTGCCAGCAGTTCCCGGGACAACTATGGCTACACCTTC.

The chain recombines TRBV28 with TRBJ1-3, with D unclear. The V gene's germline CDR1 is MDHEN and CDR2 SYDVKM. With 3 bases removed from V and 4 bases from J, the gap between germline ends came to 7 bases. The CDR3 consists of 13 residues. CDR3 DNA sequence: TGTGCCAGCAGTTTGGGCTCCGGAAACACCATATATTTT. It codes for CASSLGSGNTIYF.

The chain recombines TRBV5-8 with TRBJ2-1, with D possibly matching TRBD1 (6 bases). Germline values: CDR1 SGHTS, CDR2 YDEGEE. Trimming removed 5 bases from V and 2 bases from J, with 11 bases in between. The CDR3 covers 14 residues. CDR3 bases: TGTGCCAGCAGGTTGACAGGTACCTACAATGAGCAGTTCTTC. Translation gives CASRLTGTYNEQFF. Using reference TRBV5-8 and TRBJ2-1 for the parts outside the CDR3, the full variable domain is EAGVTQSPTHLIKTRGQQATLRCSPISGHTSVYWYQQALGLGLQFLLWYDEGEERNRGNFPPRFSGRQFPNYSSELNVNALELEDSALYLCASRLTGTYNEQFFGPGTRLTVL.

The chain couples TRBV6-5 to TRBJ1-2; 8 bases map to TRBD1. The V and J ends lost 5 bases and 2 bases, in that order; junction bases with no gene match: 7. The germline V gene encodes CDR1 MNHEY and CDR2 SVGAGI. CDR3 size: 15 residues. CDR3 sequence (DNA): TGTGCCAGCAGTCAGTATGGACAGGGAAACTATGGCTACACCTTC. Translated, it gives CASSQYGQGNYGYTF.

The chain employs TRBV30 and TRBJ2-3, with D perhaps being TRBD1 or TRBD2 (5 bases each). V lost 2 bases, J lost 0 bases, and 9 bases lay in between. The CDR3 is 14 amino acids. The germline CDR1 and CDR2 sequences are GTSNPN and SVGIG (reference sequence). CDR3: CAWSPGTSTDTQYF. CDR3 in DNA: TGTGCCTGGAGTCCCGGGACGAGCACAGATACGCAGTATTTT. The full variable domain, with the rest looked up from reference TRBV30 and TRBJ2-3, is SQTIHQWPATLVQPVGSPLSLECTVEGTSNPNLYWYRQAAGRGLQLLFYSVGIGQISSEVPQNLSASRPQDRQFILSSKKLLLSDSGFYLCAWSPGTSTDTQYFGPGTRLTVL.

The chain joins TRBV15 to TRBJ1-1, with D perhaps matching TRBD1 (5 bases). V was cut by 2 bases and J by 4 bases, with 17 bases left in between. This CDR3 spans 16 amino acids. The germline CDR1 and CDR2 sequences are LNHNV and YYDKDF (reference sequence). Written as DNA, the CDR3 is TGTGCCACCAGCAGAAACCAGGACAAAGGTCCCACTGAAGCTTTCTTT. The encoded protein is CATSRNQDKGPTEAFF.

In the case of this clone: One end of the junction is discordant with germline, which a read error may explain. V gene TRBV6-5 combines with J gene TRBJ1-2; D is unclear. CDR1 and CDR2 (germline): MNHEY, SVGAGI. The CDR3 consists of 13 residues. The CDR3 DNA reads TGTGCCAGCAGTTATAATACTAAGTATGGCTACACCTTC. Its protein product is CASSYNTKYGYTF.

The chain links TRBV11-2 to TRBJ2-3, with 8 bases matching TRBD2. Looked up from germline, CDR1 is SGHAT and CDR2 is FQNNGV. This CDR3 is built from 16 residues. V trimming: 1 base; J trimming: 2 bases; junction bases outside the gene matches: 5. In DNA form, the CDR3 reads TGTGCCAGCAGCTTAGGGCGAGCGGGGGCCACAGATACGCAGTATTTT. The encoded protein is CASSLGRAGATDTQYF.

This sequence joins TRBV18 and TRBJ2-2; D perhaps matches TRBD2 (5 bases). Trimming shortened V by 1 base and J by 3 bases, and 6 bases separated the two germline ends. There are 14 residues in the CDR3. CDR1 and CDR2 (germline): KGHSH, LQKENI. This CDR3 reads CASSPLAYTGELFF. The CDR3 coding sequence is TGTGCCAGCTCACCACTAGCGTACACCGGGGAGCTGTTTTTT.

The V call is TRBV11-2, the J call TRBJ1-4, with TRBD1 identical over 10 bases. Germline CDR1 is SGHAT and CDR2 is FQNNGV. CDR3 length: 15 residues. The V and J ends lost 1 base and 8 bases, in that order; junction bases with no gene match: 4. CDR3: CASSLATGGREKLFF. The DNA for the CDR3 is TGTGCCAGCAGCTTAGCGACAGGGGGCAGAGAAAAACTGTTTTTT.

The chain uses TRBV10-3 and TRBJ1-4, with a weak D call TRBD1 (5 bases). Trimming removed 8 bases at V and 3 bases at J, with 22 bases between. This CDR3 region has 17 residues. CDR1 is ENHRY, CDR2 SYGVKD, per germline. The chain's CDR3 is CAISGGRGEESNEKLFF. DNA of the CDR3: TGTGCCATCTCCGGTGGGAGGGGAGAGGAATCTAATGAAAAACTGTTTTTT.

The chain carries TRBV19 and TRBJ1-1; TRBD1 matches at 8 bases. From germline, CDR1 is LNHDA and CDR2 SQIVND (reference sequence). Trimming took 6 bases from V and 5 from J; bases not matched to a gene: 14. The CDR3 runs to 16 residues. This chain's CDR3 is CASSEGQVYVYTEAFF. The DNA for the CDR3 is TGTGCCAGTAGCGAGGGACAGGTTTACGTATATACTGAAGCTTTCTTT.

J is TRBJ2-3 and V is TRBV18, with no clear D. The germline V gene encodes CDR1 KGHSH and CDR2 LQKENI. V was cut by 3 bases and J by 2 bases, with 12 bases left in between. CDR3 size: 15 residues. DNA of the CDR3: TGTGCCAGCTCACCTCAGGCGGCCCCCACAGATACGCAGTATTTT. Protein: CASSPQAAPTDTQYF.

The J gene is TRBJ1-6, the V gene TRBV7-2; D remains ambiguous. The CDR3 has 13 residues. V was shortened by 5 bases and J by 7 bases, with 9 bases between the two germline ends. Germline values: CDR1 SGHTA, CDR2 FQGNSA. CDR3 region: CASSPAGNSPLHF. CDR3 coding DNA: TGTGCCAGCAGCCCCGCGGGGAATTCACCCCTCCACTTT. Looking up the rest from reference TRBV7-2 and TRBJ1-6 gives the full variable domain: GAGVSQSPSNKVTEKGKDVELRCDPISGHTALYWYRQSLGQGLEFLIYFQGNSAPDKSGLPSDRFSAERTGGSVSTLTIQRTQQEDSAVYLCASSPAGNSPLHFGNGTRLTVT.